Sequencing of this TCR beta chain was carried out in a study of T-cell memory formation after mild COVID-19. Study context: TCR clusters showed largely donor specificity.

The V end was cut by 0 bases, the J end by 1 base, with 10 bases between. There are 14 residues in the CDR3. CDR1 and CDR2 (germline): DFQATT, SNEGSKA (reference sequence). TCRdb processed the 5' RACE reads anew with MiXCR; each CDR3 protein has one entry. The sample has around 80,000 distinct CDR3 sequences, approximately 14% seen once; the top ten hold around 29%. This clonotype was counted a few times. Its antigen is not identified. Overall study findings and caveats: CD4/CD8 balance characterized clones contracting day 15 to 85, and CD4+ skew characterized later expanders. Prior to infection, memory already included some responding clones, suggesting cross-reactive memory joined.

This chain uses TRBV20-1 with TRBJ2-7, with a tentative D call TRBD2 (5 bases). The clonotype was recovered from an adult woman who had mild COVID-19 (a few samples of this study predate the infection). Cell type and time point are not known. Sequencing used PBMCs or a T cell subset sorted from them (not recorded which). DNA of the CDR3: TGCAGTGCTAGAGATACGGGATCATCCTACGAGCAGTACTTC. Translation: CSARDTGSSYEQYF.